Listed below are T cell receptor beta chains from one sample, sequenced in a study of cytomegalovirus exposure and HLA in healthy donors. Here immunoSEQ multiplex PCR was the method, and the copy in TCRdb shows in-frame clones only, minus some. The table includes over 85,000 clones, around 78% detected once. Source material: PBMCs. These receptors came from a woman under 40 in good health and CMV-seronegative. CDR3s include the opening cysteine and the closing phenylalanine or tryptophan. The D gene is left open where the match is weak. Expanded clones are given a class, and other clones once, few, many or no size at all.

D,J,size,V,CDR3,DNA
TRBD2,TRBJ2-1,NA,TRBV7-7,CASSPSGGAYNEQFF,TGTGCCAGCAGCCCAAGCGGGGGGGCCTACAATGAGCAGTTCTTC
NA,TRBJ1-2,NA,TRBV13,CASSLGGSIYGYTF,TGTGCCAGCAGCTTAGGGGGGAGCATCTATGGCTACACCTTC
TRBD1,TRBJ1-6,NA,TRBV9,CASSPGQGNSPLHF,TGTGCCAGCAGCCCGGGACAGGGAAATTCACCCCTCCACTTT
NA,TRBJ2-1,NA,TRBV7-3,CASSLFASSYNEQFF,TGTGCCAGCAGCTTATTCGCGAGCTCCTACAATGAGCAGTTCTTC
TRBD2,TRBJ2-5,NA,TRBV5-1,CASSSLLGLAGVEKTQYF,TGCGCCAGCAGCTCGCTCCTGGGACTAGCGGGGGTTGAAAAGACCCAGTACTTC
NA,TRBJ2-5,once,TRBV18,CASSPGQQETQYF,TGTGCCAGCTCACCCGGACAGCAAGAGACCCAGTACTTC
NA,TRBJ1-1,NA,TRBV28,CASSLNRWGRSNTEAFF,TGTGCCAGCAGTTTAAATAGATGGGGCAGGAGTAACACTGAAGCTTTCTTT
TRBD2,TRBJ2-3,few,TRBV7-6,CASSSSGGLSDTQYF,TGTGCCAGCAGCTCGAGCGGGGGTCTTTCAGATACGCAGTATTTT
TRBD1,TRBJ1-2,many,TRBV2,CASELDRGNYGYTF,TGTGCCAGCGAGTTGGACAGGGGGAACTATGGCTACACCTTC
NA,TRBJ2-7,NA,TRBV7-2,CASSLALGLSSYEQYF,TGTGCCAGCAGCTTAGCGCTGGGACTGAGCTCCTACGAGCAGTACTTC
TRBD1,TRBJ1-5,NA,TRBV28,CASSLQGARNQPQHF,TGTGCCAGCAGTTTGCAGGGGGCGCGCAATCAGCCCCAGCATTTT
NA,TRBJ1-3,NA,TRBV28,CASSFVSWGRPGNTIYF,TGTGCCAGCAGTTTCGTTTCATGGGGCCGCCCTGGAAACACCATATATTTT
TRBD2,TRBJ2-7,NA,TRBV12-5,CASGLVPRELYEQYF,TGTGCTAGTGGTTTGGTCCCGCGGGAGCTCTACGAGCAGTACTTC
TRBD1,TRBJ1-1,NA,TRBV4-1,CASRTDRGLLNTEAFF,TGCGCCAGCAGAACCGACAGGGGGCTATTGAACACTGAAGCTTTCTTT
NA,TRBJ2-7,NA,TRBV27,CASSRNLSPYEQYF,TGTGCCAGCAGTCGTAACCTGAGCCCCTACGAGCAGTACTTC
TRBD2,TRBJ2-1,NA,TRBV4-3,CASSQAGAGGYNEQFF,TGCGCCAGCAGCCAAGCAGGAGCGGGAGGGTACAATGAGCAGTTCTTC
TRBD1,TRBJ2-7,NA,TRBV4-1,CASSQVQTGDYEQYF,TGCGCCAGCAGCCAAGTCCAGACAGGGGACTACGAGCAGTACTTC
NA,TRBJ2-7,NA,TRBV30,CAWSWSSSYEQYF,TGTGCCTGGAGTTGGTCGAGCTCCTACGAGCAGTACTTC
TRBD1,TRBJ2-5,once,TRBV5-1,CASSPGTDGGETQYF,TGCGCCAGCAGCCCCGGGACAGACGGTGGAGAGACCCAGTACTTC
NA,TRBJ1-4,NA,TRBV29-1,CSVGNGQNGEKLFF,TGCAGCGTTGGGAACGGACAAAACGGTGAAAAACTGTTTTTT
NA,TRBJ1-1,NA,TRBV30,CAWSTPGLSNTEAFF,TGTGCCTGGAGTACCCCGGGACTCTCGAACACTGAAGCTTTCTTT
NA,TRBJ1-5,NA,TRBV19,CASSTGDQPQHF,TGTGCCAGTAGTACAGGGGACCAGCCCCAGCATTTT
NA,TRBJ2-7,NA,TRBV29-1,CSVEDLQGSDYEQYF,TGCAGCGTTGAAGATCTACAGGGATCTGACTACGAGCAGTACTTC
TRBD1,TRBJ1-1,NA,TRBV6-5,CASLGQGYTEAFF,TGTGCCAGCCTTGGACAGGGGTACACTGAAGCTTTCTTT
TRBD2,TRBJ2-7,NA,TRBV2,CASTKGLAGGGVVYEQCF,TGTGCCAGCACCAAGGGACTAGCGGGAGGAGGTGTTGTTTACGAGCAGTGCTTC
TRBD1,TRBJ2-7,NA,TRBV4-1,CASSQTGQGAYEQYF,TGCGCCAGCAGCCAAACGGGACAGGGGGCCTACGAGCAGTACTTC
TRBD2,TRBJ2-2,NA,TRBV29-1,CSVVIWLAGAGNTGELFF,TGCAGCGTTGTGATTTGGCTAGCGGGGGCGGGGAACACCGGGGAGCTGTTTTTT
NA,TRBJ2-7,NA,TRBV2,CASELSTYEQYF,TGTGCCAGCGAGCTGAGCACCTACGAGCAGTACTTC
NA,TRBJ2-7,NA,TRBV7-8,CASSPGGGGGHEQYF,TGTGCCAGCAGCCCCGGCGGTGGGGGGGGGCACGAGCAGTACTTC
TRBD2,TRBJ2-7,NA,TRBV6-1,CASLNSGRPYEQYF,TGTGCCAGCCTCAATAGCGGGCGACCCTACGAGCAGTACTTC
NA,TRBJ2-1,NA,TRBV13,CASSHRESVDYNEQFF,TGTGCCAGCAGCCACCGGGAGTCAGTCGACTACAATGAGCAGTTCTTC
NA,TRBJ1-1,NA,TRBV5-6,CASSLWPGDTEAFF,TGTGCCAGCAGCTTGTGGCCGGGAGACACTGAAGCTTTCTTT
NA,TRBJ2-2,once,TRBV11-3,CASSLGRREIADTGELFF,TGTGCCAGCAGCTTAGGCCGCCGAGAGATCGCGGACACCGGGGAGCTGTTTTTT
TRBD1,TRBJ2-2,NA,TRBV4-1,CASSQQGQGNTGELFF,TGCGCCAGCAGCCAGCAGGGACAGGGGAACACCGGGGAGCTGTTTTTT
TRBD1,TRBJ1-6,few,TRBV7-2,CASSSRQGYGSPLHF,TGTGCCAGCAGCTCCCGACAGGGCTACGGTTCACCCCTCCACTTT
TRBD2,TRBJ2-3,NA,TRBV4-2,CASSPLISGLVDTQYF,TGTGCCAGCAGCCCCCTAATTAGCGGACTAGTCGATACGCAGTATTTT
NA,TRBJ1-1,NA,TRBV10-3,CAIRAPGGTEAFF,TGTGCCATCAGGGCACCGGGGGGGACTGAAGCTTTCTTT
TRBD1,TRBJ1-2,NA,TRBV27,CASRRGPPFYGYTF,TGTGCCAGCCGCAGGGGGCCCCCTTTCTATGGCTACACCTTC
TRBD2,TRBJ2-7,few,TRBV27,CASSLQGLAGYEQYF,TGTGCCAGCAGTCTCCAGGGACTAGCGGGATACGAGCAGTACTTC
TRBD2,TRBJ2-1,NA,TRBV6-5,CASSYFREGNEQFF,TGTGCCAGCAGTTACTTTCGGGAGGGCAATGAGCAGTTCTTC
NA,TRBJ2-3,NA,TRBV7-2,CASSLTSTSTDTQYF,TGTGCCAGCAGCTTAACTTCTACTAGCACAGATACGCAGTATTTT
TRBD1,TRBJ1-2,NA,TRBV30,CAWSVAGGNYGYTF,TGTGCCTGGAGTGTGGCAGGGGGCAACTATGGCTACACCTTC
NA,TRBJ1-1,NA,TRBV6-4,CASSEKGYAGAVAFF,TGTGCCAGCAGTGAGAAAGGGTACGCGGGGGCAGTAGCTTTCTTT
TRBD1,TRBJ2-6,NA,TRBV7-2,CASSLATGVGANVLTF,TGTGCCAGCAGCTTAGCCACAGGGGTAGGGGCCAACGTCCTGACTTTC
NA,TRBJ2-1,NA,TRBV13,CASSLFLAGPYNEQFF,TGTGCCAGCAGCTTGTTCCTTGCGGGACCTTACAATGAGCAGTTCTTC
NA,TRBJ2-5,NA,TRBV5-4,CASSLTIGSAETQYF,TGTGCCAGCAGCTTGACTATAGGTTCTGCAGAGACCCAGTACTTC
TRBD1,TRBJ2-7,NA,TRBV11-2,CASSLKQGAGEQYF,TGTGCCAGCAGCTTGAAACAGGGGGCAGGGGAGCAGTACTTC
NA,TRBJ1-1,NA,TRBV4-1,CASSHSSGVEAFF,TGCGCCAGCAGCCATTCCTCGGGGGTTGAAGCTTTCTTT
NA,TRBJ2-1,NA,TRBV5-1,CASSPGYEQFF,TGCGCCAGCAGCCCAGGGTATGAGCAGTTCTTC
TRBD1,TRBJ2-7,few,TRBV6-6,CASSYLTGPYEQYF,TGTGCCAGCAGTTACTTGACAGGGCCCTACGAGCAGTACTTC
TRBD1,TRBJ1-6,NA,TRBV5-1,CASSSGASGTGLSPLHF,TGCGCCAGCAGCTCGGGGGCCTCCGGGACAGGTCTTTCACCCCTCCACTTT
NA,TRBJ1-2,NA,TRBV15,CATSRAGNYGYTF,TGTGCCACCAGCAGAGCGGGGAACTATGGCTACACCTTC
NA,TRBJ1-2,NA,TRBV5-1,CASRPPGLYGYTF,TGCGCCAGCAGACCCCCAGGGCTCTATGGCTACACCTTC